Below are 23 T cell receptor beta chains sequenced from a single sample in a study of cytomegalovirus exposure and HLA in healthy donors. The PCR ran on 60 Vbeta and 13 Jbeta primers. Some clones are missing from TCRdb's copy, which holds only in-frame ones; the method was immunoSEQ multiplex PCR. This sample yields roughly 160,000 clones, of which over 75% are seen a single time; around 15% belongs to the top ten. The material sequenced was PBMCs. The receptor source for this set is a man between 50 and 59 years old in good health and CMV-seropositive.

The chain couples TRBV5-4 to TRBJ1-2, with 8 positions matching TRBD1. V shed 1 base, J shed 7 bases, and the junction held 3 bases outside the gene matches. This CDR3 contains 13 residues. Germline-derived CDR1 and CDR2 are SGHNT and YYREEE (reference sequence). Here the CDR3 reads CASSLQGAGGYTF. In DNA form, the CDR3 reads TGTGCCAGCAGCTTGCAGGGGGCGGGTGGCTACACCTTC.

The CDR3 protein is CASSWTRYPQYF. The CDR3 DNA reads as TGTGCCAGCAGCTGGACACGATATCCCCAGTACTTC. The chain is built from TRBV7-8 and TRBJ2-5, with D perhaps matching TRBD1 (5 bases). Trimming stripped 4 bases from V and 9 bases from J, with 12 bases between. CDR3 length equals 12 residues. Germline lookup yields CDR1 SGHVS and CDR2 FQNEAQ.

V is TRBV19 and J is TRBJ1-5, with a weak D call TRBD1 (6 bases). The germline V gene encodes CDR1 LNHDA and CDR2 SQIVND (reference sequence). Trimming removed 4 bases from V and 15 bases from J, with 16 bases in between. CDR3 length: 12 residues. This chain's CDR3 is CASSTQTGSLHF. The DNA for the CDR3 is TGTGCCAGTAGTACCCAGACAGGTTCTCTGCATTTT. Full variable domain (outside the CDR3, taken from reference TRBV19 and TRBJ1-5): DGGITQSPKYLFRKEGQNVTLSCEQNLNHDAMYWYRQDPGQGLRLIYYSQIVNDFQKGDIAEGYSVSREKKESFPLTVTSAQKNPTAFYLCASSTQTGSLHFGDGTRLSIL.

The chain uses TRBV6-5 and TRBJ1-4; D ambiguous. The CDR3 totals 16 residues. CDR1 and CDR2 from the germline V gene are MNHEY and SVGAGI. Between the trimmed V and J ends, which lost 0 bases and 0 bases, there was a span of 8 bases. The CDR3 sequence is CASSYSIGATNEKLFF. The CDR3 region has the DNA TGTGCCAGCAGTTACTCGATTGGAGCAACTAATGAAAAACTGTTTTTT.

The chain carries TRBV4-3 and TRBJ2-1; no clear D. Trimming took 0 bases from V and 0 from J, leaving 21 bases between them. The CDR3 runs 20 residues. Germline loops: CDR1 LGHNA, CDR2 YSLEER. CDR3 residues: CASSQDPAVFPRSSYNEQFF. As DNA, the CDR3 is TGCGCCAGCAGCCAAGATCCCGCAGTTTTTCCAAGAAGCTCCTACAATGAGCAGTTCTTC.

The chain employs TRBV10-2 and TRBJ1-1, with unresolved D. Trimming took 8 bases from V and 3 from J, leaving 4 bases between them. The CDR3 is made up of 10 amino acids. From germline, CDR1 is WSHSY and CDR2 SAAADI. The CDR3 bases are TGCGCCAGCTATGACACTGAAGCTTTCTTT. This codes for CASYDTEAFF.

This clone occurred a few times. This may be a read error, as it is one base from a much larger clone. This chain links TRBV5-4 with TRBJ2-7; no reliable D call. The length of the CDR3 is 16 residues. Trimming cost V 4 bases and J 4 bases, with 21 bases left between them. Germline V lookup: CDR1 SGHNT, CDR2 YYREEE (reference sequence). In DNA, the CDR3 is TGTGCCAGCAGCCAAGATCGGATTGGCGGATCGTACGAGCAGTACTTC. The encoded protein is CASSQDRIGGSYEQYF.

The rearrangement joins TRBV9 to TRBJ1-1; 10 bases map to TRBD1. Germline V CDR1 and CDR2: SGDLS, YYNGEE. CDR3 length: 15 amino acids. V was clipped by 4 bases and J by 5 bases; unmatched bases: 8. The CDR3 protein is CASSPNGGQGTEAFF. The CDR3 nucleotides read TGTGCCAGCAGCCCGAACGGGGGACAGGGGACTGAAGCTTTCTTT.

The rearrangement links TRBV5-4 to TRBJ1-6; possibly TRBD1 for D (5 bases). Germline assignment: CDR1 SGHNT and CDR2 YYREEE (reference sequence). CDR3 length: 15 amino acids. V lost 4 bases, J lost 1 base, and 9 bases lay in between. The CDR3 here is CASSLPGSYNSPLHF. In nucleotides, the CDR3 is TGTGCCAGCAGCCTCCCAGGGTCCTATAATTCACCCCTCCACTTT.

V and J are TRBV11-3 and TRBJ2-3, with TRBD1 identical over 10 bases. The J segment lost 1 base and the V segment lost 3 bases, leaving 1 base of the junction unmatched. The germline CDR1 and CDR2 sequences are SGHNT and YENEEA. The CDR3 is 15 residues long. CDR3 bases: TGTGCCAGCAGCTTCGGGACAGGGGGCACAGATACGCAGTATTTT. It encodes CASSFGTGGTDTQYF.

The gene calls are TRBV9 and TRBJ1-6; no clear D gene. Germline loops: CDR1 SGDLS, CDR2 YYNGEE. This CDR3 is 13 amino acids long. Trimming took off 5 bases at V and 9 bases at J, with 12 bases between the two ends. The CDR3 coding sequence is TGTGCCAGCAGTAACGGGTCCCCTTCACCCCTCCACTTT. It is translated as CASSNGSPSPLHF.

The gene calls are TRBV27 and TRBJ2-5; 12 bases fit TRBD2. After removal of 6 bases from V and 7 bases from J, the junction contained 12 bases not matched to a gene. Germline V lookup: CDR1 MNHEY, CDR2 SMNVEV (reference sequence). CDR3 length equals 16 residues. The CDR3 here is CASSPTSGGPVWTQYF. As DNA, the CDR3 is TGTGCCAGCAGCCCGACTAGCGGGGGCCCTGTCTGGACCCAGTACTTC.

The gene calls are TRBV4-1 and TRBJ2-6; TRBD1 aligns across 8 bases. V gave up 5 bases and J gave up 0 bases; unmatched junction bases: 9. Germline-derived CDR1 and CDR2 are MGHRA and YSYEKL. The CDR3 runs to 18 residues. The chain's CDR3 is CASSNPGQGLSGANVLTF. The CDR3 DNA reads as TGCGCCAGCAGCAACCCCGGACAGGGCCTCTCTGGGGCCAACGTCCTGACTTTC.

The chain joins TRBV5-8 to TRBJ2-1; 9 bases align to TRBD1. V gave up 4 bases and J gave up 4 bases; unmatched junction bases: 6. Per the germline V gene, CDR1 is SGHTS and CDR2 is YDEGEE. CDR3 length: 15 residues. The CDR3 sequence: CASSLGQGFYNEQFF. In DNA, the CDR3 is TGTGCCAGCAGCCTGGGACAGGGCTTTTACAATGAGCAGTTCTTC.

This chain connects TRBV29-1 to TRBJ2-1; 9 bases fit TRBD1. CDR3 size: 14 residues. Germline V gene sequence: CDR1 SQVTM, CDR2 ANQGSEA. J was trimmed by 4 bases and V by 5 bases; bases with no gene match: 6. The CDR3 DNA sequence: TGCAGCGTTACCCGGGACAGGGCTTACAATGAGCAGTTCTTC. It yields the protein CSVTRDRAYNEQFF.

The chain joins TRBV7-2 to TRBJ1-2; D uncertain. Trimming took off 5 bases at V and 4 bases at J, with 14 bases between the two ends. This CDR3 is built from 14 residues. From germline, CDR1 is SGHTA and CDR2 FQGNSA. The CDR3 protein is CASSRALLGYGYTF. The CDR3 nucleotides read TGTGCCAGCAGCCGTGCACTGCTCGGCTATGGCTACACCTTC.

This clone came up a few times. This chain joins TRBV10-2 and TRBJ2-7, with D possibly being TRBD1 (5 bases). Germline CDR1 is WSHSY and CDR2 is SAAADI. The CDR3 runs to 14 residues. V was shortened by 4 bases and J by 2 bases, with 12 bases between the two germline ends. In nucleotides, the CDR3 is TGCGCCAGCAGTGCTCTTAGGGGTACCTACGAGCAGTACGTC. Translated, it gives CASSALRGTYEQYV.

The chain has TRBV15 and TRBJ1-1; 7 nucleotides align to TRBD1. J lost 7 bases, V lost 0 bases, and 8 bases had no gene match. The V gene's germline CDR1 is LNHNV and CDR2 YYDKDF (reference sequence). The CDR3 is 15 amino acids. As DNA, the CDR3 is TGTGCCACCAGCAGAGATCAGGCCTGGACAGGTGAAGCTTTCTTT. It codes for CATSRDQAWTGEAFF. The full variable domain, completed using reference TRBV15 and TRBJ1-1, is DAMVIQNPRYQVTQFGKPVTLSCSQTLNHNVMYWYQQKSSQAPKLLFHYYDKDFNNEADTPDNFQSRRPNTSFCFLDIRSPGLGDTAMYLCATSRDQAWTGEAFFGQGTRLTVV.

The V gene is TRBV6-5, the J gene TRBJ2-5; 8 nucleotides line up with TRBD1. The J call is in doubt because the DNA end fits TRBJ2-7 better. Looked up from germline, CDR1 is MNHEY and CDR2 is SVGAGI. This CDR3 spans 14 amino acids. In DNA, the CDR3 is TGTGCCAGCAGTTACTTGGACAGGGTTTACGAGCAGTACTTC. It codes for CASSYLDRVYEQYF.

This clone has only a few counts. The rearrangement uses TRBV7-9 and TRBJ2-1; 7 bases agree with TRBD2. Germline trimming cut 5 bases from V and 8 bases from J; bases unmatched to any gene: 15. This CDR3 comprises 16 residues. Germline V CDR1 and CDR2: SEHNR, FQNEAQ (reference sequence). The CDR3 coding sequence is TGTGCCAGCAGCGCCGGACTAGATCGACCACAGCATGAGCAGTTCTTC. This gives the protein CASSAGLDRPQHEQFF.

The rearrangement joins TRBV7-2 to TRBJ1-2; possibly TRBD1 for D (5 bases). The CDR3 totals 15 residues. Germline loops: CDR1 SGHTA, CDR2 FQGNSA. Between the trimmed V and J ends, which lost 1 base and 7 bases, there was a span of 16 bases. The CDR3 DNA sequence: TGTGCCAGCAGCTTAGTGTCGGGGGTCGACGGTGGCTACACCTTC. This gives the protein CASSLVSGVDGGYTF.

This clone was seen only once. CDR3 DNA: TGTGCCAGTAGTATAGATCGGTGGGTCCGACTATATGGCTACACCTTC. Translating gives CASSIDRWVRLYGYTF. The V and J genes are TRBV19 and TRBJ1-2; D is undetermined. Germline-derived CDR1 and CDR2 are LNHDA and SQIVND (reference sequence). V dropped 0 bases and J dropped 5 bases, with 16 bases sitting between them. The CDR3 consists of 16 residues.

The chain couples TRBV4-1 to TRBJ2-7; perhaps TRBD2 as D (5 bases). Germline lookup yields CDR1 MGHRA and CDR2 YSYEKL. The CDR3 runs to 14 residues. The V end was cut by 0 bases, the J end by 3 bases, with 9 bases between. The CDR3 coding sequence is TGCGCCAGCAGCCAAGACCCGGGGAGCTACGAGCAGTACTTC. Its protein is CASSQDPGSYEQYF.